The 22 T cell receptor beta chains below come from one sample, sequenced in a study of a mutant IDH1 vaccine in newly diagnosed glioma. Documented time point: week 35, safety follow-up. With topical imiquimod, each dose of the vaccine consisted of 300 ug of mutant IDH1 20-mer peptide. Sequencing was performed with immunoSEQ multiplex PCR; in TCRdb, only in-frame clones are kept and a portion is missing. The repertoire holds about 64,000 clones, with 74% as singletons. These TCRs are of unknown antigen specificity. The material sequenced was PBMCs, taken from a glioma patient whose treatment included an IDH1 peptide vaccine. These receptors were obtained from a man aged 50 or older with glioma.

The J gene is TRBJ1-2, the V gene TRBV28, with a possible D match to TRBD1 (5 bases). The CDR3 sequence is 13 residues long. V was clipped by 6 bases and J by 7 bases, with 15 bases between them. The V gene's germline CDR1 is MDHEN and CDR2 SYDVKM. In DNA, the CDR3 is TGTGCCAGCAGGGGACCGGGCGCTAGTGGCTACACCTTC. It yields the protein CASRGPGASGYTF.

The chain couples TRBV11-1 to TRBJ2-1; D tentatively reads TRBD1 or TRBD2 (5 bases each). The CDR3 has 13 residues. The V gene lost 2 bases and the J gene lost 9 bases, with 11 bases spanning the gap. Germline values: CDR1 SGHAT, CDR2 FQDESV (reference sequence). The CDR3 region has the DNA TGTGCCAGCAGCTTACGAGGGGTGGCTGAGCAGTTCTTC. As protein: CASSLRGVAEQFF.

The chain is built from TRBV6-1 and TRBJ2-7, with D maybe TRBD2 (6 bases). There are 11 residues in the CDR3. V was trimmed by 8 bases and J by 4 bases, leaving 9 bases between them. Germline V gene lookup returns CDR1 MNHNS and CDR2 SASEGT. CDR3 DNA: TGTGCCAGCGTCCGGGGGTACGAGCAGTACTTC. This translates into CASVRGYEQYF.

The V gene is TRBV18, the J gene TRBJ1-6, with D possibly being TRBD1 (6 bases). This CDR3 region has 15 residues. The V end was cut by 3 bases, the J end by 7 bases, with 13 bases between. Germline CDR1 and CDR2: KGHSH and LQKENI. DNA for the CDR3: TGTGCCAGCTCACCGACGTCGAGGGGGAATTCACCCCTCCACTTT. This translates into CASSPTSRGNSPLHF.

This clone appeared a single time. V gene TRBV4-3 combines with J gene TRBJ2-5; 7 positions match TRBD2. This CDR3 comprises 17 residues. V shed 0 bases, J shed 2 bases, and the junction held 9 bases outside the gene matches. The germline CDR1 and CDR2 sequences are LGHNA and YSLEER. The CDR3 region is CASSQDHRRGDQETQYF. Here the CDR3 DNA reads TGCGCCAGCAGCCAAGATCATCGCCGGGGGGATCAAGAGACCCAGTACTTC.

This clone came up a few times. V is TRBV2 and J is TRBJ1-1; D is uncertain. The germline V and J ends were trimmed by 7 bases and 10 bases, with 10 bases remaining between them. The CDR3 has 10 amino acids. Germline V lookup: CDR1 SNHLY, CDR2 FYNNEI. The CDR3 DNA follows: TGTGCCAGCACAAGGGTGGGAGCTTTCTTT. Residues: CASTRVGAFF. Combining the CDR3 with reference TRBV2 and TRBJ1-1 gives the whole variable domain EPEVTQTPSHQVTQMGQEVILRCVPISNHLYFYWYRQILGQKVEFLVSFYNNEISEKSEIFDDQFSVERPDGSNFTLKIRSTKLEDSAMYFCASTRVGAFFGQGTRLTVV.

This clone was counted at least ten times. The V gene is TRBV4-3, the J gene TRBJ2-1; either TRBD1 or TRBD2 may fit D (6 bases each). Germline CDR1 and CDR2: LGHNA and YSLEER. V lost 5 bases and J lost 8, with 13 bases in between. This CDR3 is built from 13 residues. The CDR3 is CASSSKGGDEQFF. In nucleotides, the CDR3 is TGCGCCAGCAGCTCCAAGGGGGGCGATGAGCAGTTCTTC.

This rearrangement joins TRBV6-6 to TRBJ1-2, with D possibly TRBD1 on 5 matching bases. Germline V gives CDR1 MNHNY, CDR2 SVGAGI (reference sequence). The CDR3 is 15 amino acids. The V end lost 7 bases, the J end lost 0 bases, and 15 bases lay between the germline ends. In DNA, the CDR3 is TGTGCCAGCATTCCAGGCGGGGCAGCTAACTATGGCTACACCTTC. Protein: CASIPGGAANYGYTF.

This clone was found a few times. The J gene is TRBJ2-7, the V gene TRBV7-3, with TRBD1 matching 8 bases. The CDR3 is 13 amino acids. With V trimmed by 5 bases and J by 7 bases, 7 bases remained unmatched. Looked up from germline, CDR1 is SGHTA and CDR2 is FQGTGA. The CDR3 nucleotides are TGTGCCAGCAGCCCGACAGGGGTGGGGGAGCAGTACTTC. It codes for CASSPTGVGEQYF.

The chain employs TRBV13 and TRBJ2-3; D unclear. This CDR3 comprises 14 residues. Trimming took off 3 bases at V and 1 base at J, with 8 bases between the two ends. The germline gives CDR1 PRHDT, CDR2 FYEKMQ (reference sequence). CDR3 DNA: TGTGCCAGCAGCTTTGGTGGAGGCACAGATACGCAGTATTTT. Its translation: CASSFGGGTDTQYF.

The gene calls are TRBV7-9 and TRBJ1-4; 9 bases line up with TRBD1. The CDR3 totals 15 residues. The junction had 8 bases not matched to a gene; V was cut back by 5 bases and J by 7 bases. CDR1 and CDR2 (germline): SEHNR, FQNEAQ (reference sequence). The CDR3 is CASSGHRGPGEKLFF. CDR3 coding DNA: TGTGCCAGCAGCGGACACAGGGGGCCCGGTGAAAAACTGTTTTTT.

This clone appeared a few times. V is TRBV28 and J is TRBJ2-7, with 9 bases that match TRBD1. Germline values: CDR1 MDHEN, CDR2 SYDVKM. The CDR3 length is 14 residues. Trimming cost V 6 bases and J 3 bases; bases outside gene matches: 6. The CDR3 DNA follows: TGTGCCAGCAGAGGGACGGACAGGGGCTACGAGCAGTACTTC. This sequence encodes CASRGTDRGYEQYF.

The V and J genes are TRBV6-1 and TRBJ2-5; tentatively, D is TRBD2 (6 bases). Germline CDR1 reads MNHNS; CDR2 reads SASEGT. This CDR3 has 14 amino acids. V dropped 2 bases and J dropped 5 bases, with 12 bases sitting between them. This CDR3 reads CASSEQGGVETQYF. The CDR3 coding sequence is TGTGCCAGCAGTGAACAGGGAGGAGTGGAGACCCAGTACTTC.

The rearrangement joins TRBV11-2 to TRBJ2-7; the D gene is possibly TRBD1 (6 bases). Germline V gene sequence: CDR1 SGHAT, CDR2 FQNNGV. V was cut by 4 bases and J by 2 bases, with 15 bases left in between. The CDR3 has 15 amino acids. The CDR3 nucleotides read TGTGCCAGCAGCTCCGGGGACATCCGTACCTACGAGCAGTACTTC. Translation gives CASSSGDIRTYEQYF.

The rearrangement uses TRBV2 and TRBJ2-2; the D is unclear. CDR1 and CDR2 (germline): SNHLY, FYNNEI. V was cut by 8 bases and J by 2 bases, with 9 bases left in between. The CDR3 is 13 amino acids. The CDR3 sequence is CASLGTNTGELFF. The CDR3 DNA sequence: TGTGCCAGCTTGGGCACAAACACCGGGGAGCTGTTTTTT.

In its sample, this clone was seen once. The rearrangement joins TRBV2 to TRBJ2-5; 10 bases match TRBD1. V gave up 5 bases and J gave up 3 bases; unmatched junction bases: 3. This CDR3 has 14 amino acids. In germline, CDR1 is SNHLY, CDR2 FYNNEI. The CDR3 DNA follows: TGTGCCAGCAGTCAGGACAGGGGGGAAGAGACCCAGTACTTC. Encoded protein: CASSQDRGEETQYF.

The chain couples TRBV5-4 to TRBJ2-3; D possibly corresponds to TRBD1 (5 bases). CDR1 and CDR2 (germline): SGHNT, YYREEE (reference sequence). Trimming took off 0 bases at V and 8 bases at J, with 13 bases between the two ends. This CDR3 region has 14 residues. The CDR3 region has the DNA TGTGCCAGCAGCTTGGTTGGGGCAAGAGGTACGCAGTATTTT. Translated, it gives CASSLVGARGTQYF.

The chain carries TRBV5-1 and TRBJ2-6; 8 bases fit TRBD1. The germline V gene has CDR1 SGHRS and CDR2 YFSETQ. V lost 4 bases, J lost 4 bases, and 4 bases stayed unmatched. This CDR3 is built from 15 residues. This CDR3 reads CASSAGGGGANVLTF. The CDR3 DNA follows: TGCGCCAGCAGCGCAGGGGGCGGGGGGGCCAACGTCCTGACTTTC.

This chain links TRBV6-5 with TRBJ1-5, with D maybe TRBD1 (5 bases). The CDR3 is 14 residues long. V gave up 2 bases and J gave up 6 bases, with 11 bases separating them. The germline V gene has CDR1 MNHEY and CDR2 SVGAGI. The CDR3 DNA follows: TGTGCCAGCAGTTACGGGAGGGGCAGTCAGCCCCAGCATTTT. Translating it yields CASSYGRGSQPQHF.

Here the CDR3 DNA reads TGTGCCAGCAGCGTAAGCGGGGTCGCGGACACTGAAGCTTTCTTT. The encoded protein is CASSVSGVADTEAFF. The chain is built from TRBV7-9 and TRBJ1-1; no clear D. This CDR3 is built from 15 residues. Germline V gene data show CDR1 as SEHNR and CDR2 as FQNEAQ (reference sequence). V dropped 5 bases and J dropped 3 bases, with 16 bases sitting between them. Complete variable domain (other parts from reference TRBV7-9 and TRBJ1-1): DTGVSQNPRHKITKRGQNVTFRCDPISEHNRLYWYRQTLGQGPEFLTYFQNEAQLEKSRLLSDRFSAERPKGSFSTLEIQRTEQGDSAMYLCASSVSGVADTEAFFGQGTRLTVV.

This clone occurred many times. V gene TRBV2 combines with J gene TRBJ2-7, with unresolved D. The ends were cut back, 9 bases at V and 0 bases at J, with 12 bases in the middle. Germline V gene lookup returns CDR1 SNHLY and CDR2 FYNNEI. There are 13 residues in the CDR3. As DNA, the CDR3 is TGTGCCAGACGAGAGCCGAGCTCCTACGAGCAGTACTTC. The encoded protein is CARREPSSYEQYF. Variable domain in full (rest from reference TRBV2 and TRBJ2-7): EPEVTQTPSHQVTQMGQEVILRCVPISNHLYFYWYRQILGQKVEFLVSFYNNEISEKSEIFDDQFSVERPDGSNFTLKIRSTKLEDSAMYFCARREPSSYEQYFGPGTRLTVT.

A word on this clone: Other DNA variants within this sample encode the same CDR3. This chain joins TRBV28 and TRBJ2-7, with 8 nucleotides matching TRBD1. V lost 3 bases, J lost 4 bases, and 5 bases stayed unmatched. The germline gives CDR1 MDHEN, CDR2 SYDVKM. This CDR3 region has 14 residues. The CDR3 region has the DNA TGTGCCAGCAGTTTTGGGACAGGTTCTTACGAGCAGTACTTC. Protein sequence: CASSFGTGSYEQYF.